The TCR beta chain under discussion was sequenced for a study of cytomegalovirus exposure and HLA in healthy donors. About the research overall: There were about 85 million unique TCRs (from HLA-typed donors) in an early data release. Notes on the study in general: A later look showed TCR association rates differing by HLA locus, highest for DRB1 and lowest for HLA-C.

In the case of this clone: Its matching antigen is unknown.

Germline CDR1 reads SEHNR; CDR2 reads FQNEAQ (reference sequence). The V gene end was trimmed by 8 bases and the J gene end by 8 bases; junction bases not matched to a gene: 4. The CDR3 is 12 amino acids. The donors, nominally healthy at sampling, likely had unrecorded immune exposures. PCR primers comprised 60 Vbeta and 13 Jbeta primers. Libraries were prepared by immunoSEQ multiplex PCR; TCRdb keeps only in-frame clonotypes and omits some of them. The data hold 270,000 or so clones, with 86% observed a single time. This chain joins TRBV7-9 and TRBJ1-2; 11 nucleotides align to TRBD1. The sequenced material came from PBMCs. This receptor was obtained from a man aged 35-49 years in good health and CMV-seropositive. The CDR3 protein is CASQGQGDGYTF. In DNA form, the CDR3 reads TGTGCCAGCCAGGGACAGGGGGACGGCTACACCTTC.